One and the same sample provided the 10 T cell receptor beta chains below, sequenced in a study of blood T cell repertoires in COVID-19. Generated by immunoSEQ multiplex PCR, the TCRdb table keeps only in-frame clones and is missing some. The sample includes about 88,000 clones, around 90% seen only once; the top ten take 15%. Sequencing input: peripheral blood. These TCRs come from a male donor with acute or convalescent COVID-19.

This sequence joins TRBV27 and TRBJ1-2; 8 positions agree with TRBD1. This CDR3 region has 15 residues. The junction had 11 bases not matched to a gene; V was cut back by 5 bases and J by 6 bases. Germline CDR1 reads MNHEY; CDR2 reads SMNVEV (reference sequence). CDR3 sequence (DNA): TGTGCCAGCAGTCCCCAGGGGGCAGGGCGGGATGGCTACACCTTC. Its translation: CASSPQGAGRDGYTF.

J is TRBJ2-4 and V is TRBV23-1; no clear D gene. TRBV23-1 is filed as an ORF, its function uncertain. Trimming shortened V by 2 bases and J by 4 bases, and 6 bases separated the two germline ends. CDR3 size: 13 residues. CDR3 DNA: TGCGCCAGCAGTCAACCCGGGAAAAACATTCAGTACTTC. Translating gives CASSQPGKNIQYF.

The chain has TRBV11-2 and TRBJ2-7; D is perhaps TRBD2 (5 bases). V was pared by 1 base and J by 2 bases, with 6 bases between. CDR1 and CDR2 (germline): SGHAT, FQNNGV. The CDR3 sequence is 13 residues long. The CDR3 DNA follows: TGTGCCAGCAGCTTAGCACTAGCCTACGAGCAGTACTTC. Translated: CASSLALAYEQYF.

This sequence joins TRBV5-4 and TRBJ2-1; possible D gene TRBD1, 5 bases. Germline V gives CDR1 SGHNT, CDR2 YYREEE (reference sequence). The V end lost 0 bases, the J end lost 7 bases, and 8 bases lay between the germline ends. This CDR3 comprises 13 residues. The DNA for the CDR3 is TGTGCCAGCAGCTTGGTCAGGGCTAATGAGCAGTTCTTC. Translating gives CASSLVRANEQFF. The complete variable domain, with remaining parts taken from reference TRBV5-4 and TRBJ2-1, reads ETGVTQSPTHLIKTRGQQVTLRCSSQSGHNTVSWYQQALGQGPQFIFQYYREEENGRGNFPPRFSGLQFPNYSSELNVNALELDDSALYLCASSLVRANEQFFGPGTRLTVL.

The chain employs TRBV3-1 (or the pseudogene TRBV3-2) and TRBJ2-4; tentative D call: TRBD1 (5 bases). CDR1 LGHDT and CDR2 YNNKEL come from the germline V gene (reference sequence). The CDR3 sequence is 14 residues long. Trimming took off 2 bases at V and 2 bases at J, with 7 bases between the two ends. The CDR3 DNA sequence: TGTGCCAGCAGCCAACAGGGAACCAAAAACATTCAGTACTTC. The encoded protein is CASSQQGTKNIQYF.

The chain has TRBV5-6 and TRBJ2-2; 10 bases map to TRBD1. CDR3 size: 16 residues. Germline assignment: CDR1 SGHDT and CDR2 YYEEEE. V was pared by 4 bases and J by 4 bases, with 7 bases of the junction left unmatched. The CDR3 bases are TGTGCCAGCAGCGGGACAGGGGTTATAGGCACCGGGGAGCTGTTTTTT. This translates into CASSGTGVIGTGELFF.

The gene calls are TRBV27 and TRBJ2-7, with D possibly TRBD2 on 7 matching bases. The CDR3 runs 15 residues. V was pared by 6 bases and J by 7 bases, with 22 bases between. Germline-derived CDR1 and CDR2 are MNHEY and SMNVEV (reference sequence). The CDR3 loop is CASSPLWGGHWEQYF. The CDR3 region has the DNA TGTGCCAGCAGCCCCTTATGGGGGGGACACTGGGAGCAGTACTTC.

The chain employs TRBV18 and TRBJ2-3; 7 bases are a match to TRBD2. The CDR3 has 16 residues. The V and J ends lost 0 bases and 6 bases, in that order; junction bases with no gene match: 9. Germline V gene lookup returns CDR1 KGHSH and CDR2 LQKENI. CDR3 nucleotide sequence: TGTGCCAGCTCACCACCCGCGGGGGTGGTGGGTGATACGCAGTATTTT. Its protein is CASSPPAGVVGDTQYF.

This chain connects TRBV29-1 to TRBJ1-1, with 8 bases that match TRBD1. Germline V gives CDR1 SQVTM, CDR2 ANQGSEA. The CDR3 covers 14 residues. Unmatched junction bases numbered 8, after V lost 6 bases and J lost 2 bases. The CDR3 loop is CSVRDRPGNTEAFF. DNA for the CDR3: TGCAGCGTCCGGGACAGGCCGGGTAACACTGAAGCTTTCTTT.

J is TRBJ2-3 and V is TRBV6-5, with 9 positions matching TRBD2. Losses at the gene ends were 6 bases for V and 2 bases for J; bases not matched to a gene: 6. This CDR3 region has 15 residues. Germline lookup yields CDR1 MNHEY and CDR2 SVGAGI. The CDR3 DNA reads TGTGCCAGCAGAAAAGCGGGGGGCACCACAGATACGCAGTATTTT. The encoded protein is CASRKAGGTTDTQYF.